The rows below give T cell receptor beta chains drawn from one sample of a study of T-cell reconstitution after alpha-beta-depleted transplantation in children. TCRdb processed the PCR reads anew with MiXCR; each CDR3 protein has one entry. This table holds about 580,000 distinct CDR3 sequences, approximately 22% found once. The source material was PBMCs, mostly from graft donor cells, sampled 360 days after TCRalphabeta/CD19-depleted stem cell transplant. These receptors came from a boy under two years old who had a stem cell transplant for acute myeloid leukemia, so the T cells may come from the graft donor. CDR3s include the opening cysteine and the closing phenylalanine or tryptophan. Each record gives: J gene, D gene, V gene, clone size, CDR3 protein, CDR3 DNA. D genes are given only for firm matches. Clone size is shown for a subset of rows, as once, few, many or a class of expanded clone.

j_gene: TRBJ2-5; d_gene: NA; v_gene: TRBV20-1; abundance: few; CDR3aa: CSAGLEGGAQETQYF; CDR3nt: TGCAGTGCTGGGTTGGAGGGCGGGGCACAAGAGACCCAGTACTTC
j_gene: TRBJ2-3; d_gene: TRBD2; v_gene: TRBV7-6; abundance: NA; CDR3aa: CASSPLLAATDTQYF; CDR3nt: TGTGCCAGCAGCCCCTTACTAGCGGCAACAGATACGCAGTATTTT
j_gene: TRBJ2-3; d_gene: TRBD2; v_gene: TRBV7-2; abundance: NA; CDR3aa: CASSLAPSRGGSTDTQYF; CDR3nt: TGTGCCAGCAGCTTAGCGCCATCCCGGGGGGGGAGCACAGATACGCAGTATTTT
j_gene: TRBJ2-3; d_gene: NA; v_gene: TRBV20-1; abundance: many; CDR3aa: CSARAGMTDTQYF; CDR3nt: TGCAGTGCTAGAGCGGGGATGACAGATACGCAGTATTTT
j_gene: TRBJ1-1; d_gene: NA; v_gene: TRBV7-9; abundance: few; CDR3aa: CASSPAGSGGTEAFF; CDR3nt: TGTGCCAGCAGCCCCGCCGGGAGTGGGGGCACTGAAGCTTTCTTT
j_gene: TRBJ2-1; d_gene: TRBD2; v_gene: TRBV20-1; abundance: many; CDR3aa: CSASGGANEQFF; CDR3nt: TGCAGTGCTAGCGGGGGGGCCAATGAGCAGTTCTTC
j_gene: TRBJ1-2; d_gene: NA; v_gene: TRBV5-1; abundance: once; CDR3aa: CASSLGLTVYGYTF; CDR3nt: TGCGCCAGCAGCTTGGGGTTGACAGTCTATGGCTACACCTTC
j_gene: TRBJ2-7; d_gene: NA; v_gene: TRBV20-1; abundance: few; CDR3aa: CSARDERGGSYEQYF; CDR3nt: TGCAGTGCTAGAGATGAGAGGGGGGGATCCTACGAGCAGTACTTC
j_gene: TRBJ2-1; d_gene: NA; v_gene: TRBV6-5; abundance: few; CDR3aa: CASSSLDLGEQFF; CDR3nt: TGTGCCAGCAGTTCTCTAGATTTGGGAGAGCAGTTCTTC
j_gene: TRBJ1-5; d_gene: NA; v_gene: TRBV7-2; abundance: NA; CDR3aa: CASSFLNGRNQPQHF; CDR3nt: TGTGCCAGCAGCTTTCTAAACGGGAGAAATCAGCCCCAGCATTTT
j_gene: TRBJ1-4; d_gene: TRBD1; v_gene: TRBV15; abundance: NA; CDR3aa: CATSIRGGQAAEKLFF; CDR3nt: TGTGCCACCAGCATCAGGGGCGGACAGGCGGCCGAAAAACTGTTTTTT
j_gene: TRBJ2-6; d_gene: TRBD2; v_gene: TRBV6-2/TRBV6-3; abundance: once; CDR3aa: CASSYDPRLAGGPMGANVLTF; CDR3nt: TGTGCCAGCAGTTACGACCCTCGGCTAGCGGGGGGGCCAATGGGGGCCAACGTCCTGACTTTC
j_gene: TRBJ2-1; d_gene: NA; v_gene: TRBV20-1; abundance: few; CDR3aa: CSASIGHGGSEQFF; CDR3nt: TGCAGTGCTAGCATTGGGCATGGGGGCAGCGAGCAGTTCTTC
j_gene: TRBJ1-2; d_gene: TRBD1; v_gene: TRBV20-1; abundance: few; CDR3aa: CSAEPPRDRPYGYTF; CDR3nt: TGCAGTGCTGAACCCCCCAGGGACAGGCCCTATGGCTACACCTTC
j_gene: TRBJ2-2; d_gene: TRBD1; v_gene: TRBV12-3/TRBV12-4; abundance: many; CDR3aa: CASSQNRGPGELFF; CDR3nt: TGTGCCAGCAGTCAGAACAGGGGTCCCGGGGAGCTGTTTTTT
j_gene: TRBJ2-3; d_gene: TRBD1; v_gene: TRBV2; abundance: many; CDR3aa: CASSSPGQEYTQYF; CDR3nt: TGTGCCAGCAGTTCTCCGGGACAGGAATATACGCAGTATTTT
j_gene: TRBJ1-1; d_gene: NA; v_gene: TRBV12-3/TRBV12-4; abundance: NA; CDR3aa: CASTLTGNTEAFF; CDR3nt: TGTGCCAGCACCCTAACGGGTAACACTGAAGCTTTCTTT
j_gene: TRBJ2-5; d_gene: NA; v_gene: TRBV9; abundance: NA; CDR3aa: CASSVGASQETQYF; CDR3nt: TGTGCCAGCAGCGTAGGGGCCAGCCAAGAGACCCAGTACTTC
j_gene: TRBJ2-5; d_gene: TRBD2; v_gene: TRBV3-1; abundance: few; CDR3aa: CASSQDVELAGGLETQYF; CDR3nt: TGTGCCAGCAGCCAAGATGTGGAGCTAGCGGGGGGTCTAGAGACCCAGTACTTC
j_gene: TRBJ1-2; d_gene: NA; v_gene: TRBV6-5; abundance: NA; CDR3aa: CASSYTASLDYGYTF; CDR3nt: TGTGCCAGCAGTTATACAGCGAGTTTGGACTATGGCTACACCTTC
j_gene: TRBJ2-2; d_gene: NA; v_gene: TRBV27; abundance: NA; CDR3aa: CASSSGGITGELFF; CDR3nt: TGTGCCAGCAGTTCTGGAGGGATCACCGGGGAGCTGTTTTTT
j_gene: TRBJ2-3; d_gene: TRBD2; v_gene: TRBV7-2; abundance: once; CDR3aa: CASSLDSSGGLQYF; CDR3nt: TGTGCCAGCAGCTTAGATTCTAGCGGGGGTCTTCAGTATTTT
j_gene: TRBJ1-2; d_gene: NA; v_gene: TRBV24-1; abundance: NA; CDR3aa: CATSDSGMGYTF; CDR3nt: TGTGCCACCAGTGATTCAGGGATGGGCTACACCTTC
j_gene: TRBJ2-1; d_gene: TRBD2; v_gene: TRBV20-1; abundance: few; CDR3aa: CSATRVAGASYNEQFF; CDR3nt: TGCAGTGCTACCCGTGTAGCGGGGGCATCCTACAATGAGCAGTTCTTC
j_gene: TRBJ2-2; d_gene: TRBD1; v_gene: TRBV4-1; abundance: many; CDR3aa: CASSPGTVTGELFF; CDR3nt: TGCGCCAGCAGCCCTGGGACAGTTACCGGGGAGCTGTTTTTT
j_gene: TRBJ2-5; d_gene: NA; v_gene: TRBV11-2; abundance: NA; CDR3aa: CASSFPRQETQYF; CDR3nt: TGTGCCAGCAGCTTCCCCAGGCAAGAGACCCAGTACTTC
j_gene: TRBJ2-4; d_gene: NA; v_gene: TRBV29-1; abundance: many; CDR3aa: CSVGGLSRANIQYF; CDR3nt: TGCAGCGTTGGGGGGTTGAGTCGAGCGAACATTCAGTACTTC
j_gene: TRBJ2-1; d_gene: TRBD1; v_gene: TRBV12-3/TRBV12-4; abundance: NA; CDR3aa: CASSHSGQVWNEQFF; CDR3nt: TGTGCCAGCAGTCACTCGGGACAGGTCTGGAATGAGCAGTTCTTC
j_gene: TRBJ1-2; d_gene: NA; v_gene: TRBV12-3/TRBV12-4; abundance: NA; CDR3aa: CASSSPTRANYGYTF; CDR3nt: TGTGCCAGCAGTTCGCCGACAAGAGCTAACTATGGCTACACCTTC
j_gene: TRBJ2-1; d_gene: TRBD1; v_gene: TRBV18; abundance: NA; CDR3aa: CASSPLGQGGNEQFF; CDR3nt: TGTGCCAGCTCACCACTGGGACAGGGGGGAAATGAGCAGTTCTTC
j_gene: TRBJ2-2; d_gene: NA; v_gene: TRBV9; abundance: few; CDR3aa: CASSIFNTGELFF; CDR3nt: TGTGCCAGCAGCATCTTTAACACCGGGGAGCTGTTTTTT
j_gene: TRBJ2-3; d_gene: NA; v_gene: TRBV19; abundance: NA; CDR3aa: CASSILGHYSTDTQYF; CDR3nt: TGTGCCAGTAGTATTTTGGGACACTACAGCACAGATACGCAGTATTTT
j_gene: TRBJ1-3; d_gene: NA; v_gene: TRBV10-3; abundance: many; CDR3aa: CAISPLGESSGNTIYF; CDR3nt: TGTGCCATCAGTCCCCTAGGGGAGTCCTCTGGAAACACCATATATTTT
j_gene: TRBJ2-3; d_gene: TRBD1; v_gene: TRBV5-1; abundance: NA; CDR3aa: CASRAGQGGLDTQYF; CDR3nt: TGCGCCAGTAGGGCTGGACAGGGAGGATTAGATACGCAGTATTTT
j_gene: TRBJ1-2; d_gene: NA; v_gene: TRBV28; abundance: NA; CDR3aa: CASSLDRRRYGYTF; CDR3nt: TGTGCCAGCAGTTTAGATCGGCGTCGGTATGGCTACACCTTC
j_gene: TRBJ2-1; d_gene: TRBD2; v_gene: TRBV6-5; abundance: NA; CDR3aa: CASSSSTSSISSYNEQFF; CDR3nt: TGTGCCAGCAGTTCATCGACTAGCTCGATCAGCTCCTACAATGAGCAGTTCTTC
j_gene: TRBJ2-1; d_gene: TRBD2; v_gene: TRBV27; abundance: many; CDR3aa: CASNPTSGGYNEQFF; CDR3nt: TGTGCCAGCAACCCGACTAGCGGGGGGTATAATGAGCAGTTCTTC
j_gene: TRBJ2-2; d_gene: NA; v_gene: TRBV6-1; abundance: many; CDR3aa: CASSPGDAGELFF; CDR3nt: TGTGCCAGCAGTCCTGGGGACGCCGGGGAGCTGTTTTTT
j_gene: TRBJ2-7; d_gene: NA; v_gene: TRBV25-1; abundance: NA; CDR3aa: CASSEGLRAYF; CDR3nt: TGTGCCAGCAGTGAAGGCCTGCGAGCGTACTTC
j_gene: TRBJ2-1; d_gene: NA; v_gene: TRBV6-1; abundance: NA; CDR3aa: CASSEAVVLEQFF; CDR3nt: TGTGCCAGCAGTGAGGCAGTCGTGCTTGAGCAGTTCTTC
j_gene: TRBJ2-1; d_gene: NA; v_gene: TRBV2; abundance: NA; CDR3aa: CASSEVGGGPNEQFF; CDR3nt: TGTGCCAGCAGTGAGGTTGGTGGGGGCCCAAATGAGCAGTTCTTC
j_gene: TRBJ2-1; d_gene: TRBD1; v_gene: TRBV6-5; abundance: NA; CDR3aa: CASSYRGQTNNEQFF; CDR3nt: TGTGCCAGCAGTTACCGGGGACAGACAAACAATGAGCAGTTCTTC
j_gene: TRBJ2-1; d_gene: TRBD2; v_gene: TRBV4-1; abundance: NA; CDR3aa: CASSQADRGGAYNEQFF; CDR3nt: TGCGCCAGCAGCCAAGCCGACCGCGGGGGGGCCTACAATGAGCAGTTCTTC
j_gene: TRBJ2-3; d_gene: NA; v_gene: TRBV20-1; abundance: NA; CDR3aa: CCARTPAGTQYF; CDR3nt: TGCTGTGCTAGGACTCCTGCCGGAACGCAGTATTTT
j_gene: TRBJ2-7; d_gene: NA; v_gene: TRBV28; abundance: few; CDR3aa: CASSSRGGLRDEQYF; CDR3nt: TGTGCCAGCAGTTCAAGGGGGGGGCTGCGCGACGAGCAGTACTTC
j_gene: TRBJ2-2; d_gene: TRBD2; v_gene: TRBV4-1; abundance: NA; CDR3aa: CASSQDRRFGAGVDTGELFF; CDR3nt: TGCGCCAGCAGCCAAGATCGAAGATTTGGGGCGGGGGTAGACACCGGGGAGCTGTTTTTT
j_gene: TRBJ1-5; d_gene: TRBD1; v_gene: TRBV5-1; abundance: once; CDR3aa: CASSPGQADSRQPQHF; CDR3nt: TGCGCCAGCAGCCCGGGACAGGCCGATTCTCGCCAGCCCCAGCATTTT
j_gene: TRBJ2-7; d_gene: NA; v_gene: TRBV5-5; abundance: many; CDR3aa: CASSPQIVPLTYEQYF; CDR3nt: TGTGCCAGCAGCCCCCAGATAGTTCCCCTTACCTACGAGCAGTACTTC
j_gene: TRBJ2-1; d_gene: NA; v_gene: TRBV11-2; abundance: NA; CDR3aa: CASSPRGVGFGSYNEQFF; CDR3nt: TGTGCCAGCAGCCCGAGGGGGGTGGGGTTTGGGTCCTACAATGAGCAGTTCTTC
j_gene: TRBJ1-5; d_gene: NA; v_gene: TRBV5-8; abundance: many; CDR3aa: CASSHVTGISNQPQHF; CDR3nt: TGTGCCAGCAGCCATGTAACAGGGATCTCAAATCAGCCCCAGCATTTT
j_gene: TRBJ1-1; d_gene: NA; v_gene: TRBV29-1; abundance: many; CDR3aa: CSVPKQGLGTEAFF; CDR3nt: TGCAGCGTTCCCAAACAGGGCCTGGGCACTGAAGCTTTCTTT
j_gene: TRBJ2-1; d_gene: NA; v_gene: TRBV7-2; abundance: many; CDR3aa: CASSLDWNEQFF; CDR3nt: TGTGCCAGCAGCTTAGATTGGAATGAGCAGTTCTTC
j_gene: TRBJ1-1; d_gene: NA; v_gene: TRBV28; abundance: few; CDR3aa: CASSLNRDGDTEAFF; CDR3nt: TGTGCCAGCAGTTTGAATAGGGATGGCGACACTGAAGCTTTCTTT
j_gene: TRBJ2-5; d_gene: TRBD2; v_gene: TRBV13; abundance: few; CDR3aa: CASSFMTSVETQYF; CDR3nt: TGTGCCAGCAGCTTTATGACTAGCGTAGAGACCCAGTACTTC
j_gene: TRBJ1-1; d_gene: NA; v_gene: TRBV11-2; abundance: few; CDR3aa: CASSLWSVPFF; CDR3nt: TGTGCCAGCAGCCTATGGTCGGTGCCTTTCTTT
j_gene: TRBJ2-1; d_gene: NA; v_gene: TRBV7-9; abundance: NA; CDR3aa: CASSPSGDPNEQFF; CDR3nt: TGTGCCAGCAGCCCCTCAGGGGATCCCAATGAGCAGTTCTTC